Below are 10 T cell receptor beta chains sequenced from a single sample in a study of regulatory T cells in long-lasting Graves disease. Building of the TCR beta libraries involved iRepertoire HTBI primers and Arm-PCR of CDR3 regions. TCRdb used MiXCR to reprocess the multiplex PCR reads, holding one entry per CDR3 protein. The sample yields 250,000 to 300,000 distinct CDR3 sequences, 15% to 20% seen once. The time point here: newly diagnosed GD, antithyroid drugs for less than 3 months. The TCR library used RNA extracted from PBMCs. A further study also used this sample, focusing on T cells in Graves' hyperthyroidism and ophthalmopathy.

This specimen consisted of peripheral blood mononuclear cells (PBMCs), obtained at new diagnosis, from a patient treated with antithyroid drugs. These receptors were collected from a woman under 40 with Graves disease.

On this clonotype itself: A much larger clone differs by one base, so this may be a read error. The chain employs TRBV27 and TRBJ2-5, with 14 bases matching TRBD2. Losses at the gene ends were 5 bases for V and 11 bases for J; bases not matched to a gene: 19. Germline V gives CDR1 MNHEY, CDR2 SMNVEV (reference sequence). The CDR3 contains 18 residues. The CDR3 spells CASSPSTSGGVSYNEQYF. In nucleotides, the CDR3 is TGTGCCAGCAGTCCCTCGACTAGCGGGGGGGTCTCCTACAATGAGCAGTACTTC.

A remark on this clonotype: It may be a read error: a sequence one base away is much more abundant. The CDR3 loop reads CASSLGVRGQGGVPEAFF. For the CDR3, the DNA is TGTGCCAGCAGCTTAGGCGTCAGGGGGCAAGGGGGGGTCCCTGAAGCTTTCTTT. This chain links TRBV7-2 with TRBJ1-1; 8 bases align to TRBD1. Germline V lookup: CDR1 SGHTA, CDR2 FQGNSA. There are 18 residues in the CDR3. The V gene end was trimmed by 1 base and the J gene end by 6 bases; junction bases not matched to a gene: 16.

This clonotype has only a few counts. The J gene is TRBJ1-5, the V gene TRBV18, with D possibly being TRBD1 (5 bases). The germline V and J ends were trimmed by 2 bases and 1 base, with 18 bases remaining between them. Per germline, CDR1 KGHSH and CDR2 LQKENI. The CDR3 is 18 residues long. CDR3 sequence: CASSPSGASFVSNQPQHF. CDR3 DNA: TGTGCCAGCTCACCATCTGGGGCGTCCTTCGTGAGCAATCAGCCCCAGCATTTT.

This clonotype was recorded a few times. This chain links TRBV6-1 with TRBJ1-5; 8 bases are a match to TRBD1. The CDR3 runs 12 residues. Germline V gene data show CDR1 as MNHNS and CDR2 as SASEGT. The V and J ends lost 6 bases and 9 bases, in that order; junction bases with no gene match: 4. The CDR3 here is CASRRTGLPQHF. CDR3 nucleotides: TGTGCCAGCAGACGGACAGGGTTGCCCCAGCATTTT.

This clonotype was recorded at least ten times. The genes are TRBV6-1 and TRBJ2-7; 7 nucleotides line up with TRBD1. CDR1 is MNHNS and CDR2 is SASEGT in the germline V gene. This CDR3 is 14 amino acids long. V lost 6 bases to trimming and J lost 3 bases; unmatched junction nucleotides: 8. The DNA of the CDR3 is TGTGCCAGCAGACCCAGGGGGAACCACTACGAGCAGTACTTC. The encoded protein is CASRPRGNHYEQYF.

This clonotype has a count of ten or more. CDR3 residues: CASSFGGGYEQYF. In DNA form, the CDR3 reads TGTGCCAGCAGCTTCGGGGGCGGCTACGAGCAGTACTTC. The genes are TRBV7-2 and TRBJ2-7; either TRBD1 or TRBD2 may supply D (6 bases each). The CDR3 covers 13 residues. Germline V gene lookup returns CDR1 SGHTA and CDR2 FQGNSA. Deletions cut 3 bases from V and 3 bases from J, with 9 bases between.

Only a few counts were recorded for this clonotype. The chain has TRBV27 and TRBJ2-7; TRBD1 is a possible D gene (6 bases). The length of the CDR3 is 15 residues. V lost 6 bases, J lost 4 bases, and 19 bases lay in between. The germline V gene encodes CDR1 MNHEY and CDR2 SMNVEV (reference sequence). CDR3 protein: CASRPGQPMPYEQYF. The CDR3 DNA follows: TGTGCCAGCAGACCAGGACAGCCCATGCCATACGAGCAGTACTTC.

This clonotype appeared many times. V usage is TRBV2 and J usage is TRBJ1-5, with 9 bases lining up with TRBD1. J was trimmed by 6 bases and V by 3 bases; bases with no gene match: 6. Germline loops: CDR1 SNHLY, CDR2 FYNNEI. The CDR3 spans 15 residues. Here the CDR3 DNA reads TGTGCCAGCAGTGAGGAAGGGACAGGGTTTCAGCCCCAGCATTTT. This translates into CASSEEGTGFQPQHF.

Regarding this clonotype: This is likely an artifact of a read error, given a far larger clone one base away. This chain connects TRBV12-3 or TRBV12-4 to TRBJ2-5; D is possibly TRBD1 (5 bases). Near its end, the DNA agrees better with TRBJ2-7, so the J call may be wrong. The CDR3 is 14 amino acids. CDR3 nucleotides: TGTGTCAGCAGTGGTGACAGCCAAACCTACGAGCAGTACTTC. The encoded protein is CVSSGDSQTYEQYF.

Details on this clonotype: A read error may explain this, as a much larger clone is one base away. The chain recombines TRBV3-1 with TRBJ1-6; 7 positions agree with TRBD1. This CDR3 comprises 15 residues. Germline CDR1 and CDR2: LGHDT and YNNKEL (reference sequence). DNA for the CDR3: TGTGCCAGCAGCCAAGGGGACAGTCAGAATTCACCCCTCCGCTTT. Encoded protein: CASSQGDSQNSPLRF.